The clone carrying this T cell receptor (beta chain) turned up a few times. Trimming took 8 bases from V and 3 from J; bases not matched to a gene: 9. The germline gives CDR1 SNHLY, CDR2 FYNNEI. This CDR3 has 16 residues. The data originate from a study of response to subunit inactivated influenza vaccine. TCRdb re-analysed the RT-PCR reads in MiXCR, keeping a single row per CDR3 protein. The sample includes roughly 570,000 distinct CDR3 sequences, 10% to 15% of them seen just once. This sample comprised PBMCs from blood, obtained 45 days after vaccination. The chain carries TRBV2 and TRBJ2-2; TRBD1 aligns across 10 bases. This clonotype originated in a man in his fifties who received an inactivated influenza vaccine. CDR3 sequence reads: CASQLGQGGYTGELFF. CDR3 in DNA: TGTGCCAGCCAACTTGGACAGGGGGGTTACACCGGGGAGCTGTTTTTT.